A selection of T cell receptor beta chains follows, all from one sample in a study of blood T cell repertoires in COVID-19. The assay was immunoSEQ multiplex PCR, and TCRdb's table has in-frame clones only and misses some. The table includes approximately 200,000 clones, 65% to 85% detected once. The sequenced sample consisted of peripheral blood. The source of these receptors is a woman aged 55-75 years with acute or convalescent COVID-19. The CDR3 runs from the conserved cysteine through the conserved F or W. A D gene is named only where the DNA matches it firmly. Clone size is given for some rows only: seen once, a few or many times, or a class if the clone is expanded.

TRBJ2-5 NA TRBD2 TRBV11-2 TGTGCCAGCAGCGTCGGGACTACCAACCAAGAGACCCAGTACTTC CASSVGTTNQETQYF
TRBJ1-5 NA NA TRBV6-2/TRBV6-3 TGTGCCAGCAGTGTTCGCCTTGGTAGTGGCAATCAGCCCCAGCATTTT CASSVRLGSGNQPQHF
TRBJ1-2 NA NA TRBV20-1 TGCAGTGCTAGCGGAGGTGGCTACACCTTC CSASGGGYTF
TRBJ1-1 NA TRBD1 TRBV5-1 TGCGCCAGCAGCTTCGGGACAGGGGGAGGAACTGAAGCTTTCTTT CASSFGTGGGTEAFF
TRBJ2-5 NA TRBD2 TRBV7-9 TGTGCCAGCAGCGAATCGGGACTAGGGTCAGGGACGGCCCAGTACTTC CASSESGLGSGTAQYF
TRBJ2-5 NA NA TRBV6-5 TGTGCCAGCAGCCTCGGAGAGACCCAGTACTTC CASSLGETQYF
TRBJ2-2 few NA TRBV4-1 TGCGCCAGCAGCCAAGATTGGACTTTTAACACCGGGGAGCTGTTTTTT CASSQDWTFNTGELFF
TRBJ1-2 NA NA TRBV11-3 TGTGCCAGCAGCTTAACAGGGAAAGCTTTCTATGGCTACACCTTC CASSLTGKAFYGYTF
TRBJ1-2 NA TRBD1 TRBV15 TGTGCCACCAGCCCAGGGGGACAGGGGGCGGCTGGCTACACCTTC CATSPGGQGAAGYTF
TRBJ1-6 NA NA TRBV28 TGTGCCAGCAGAGGGGTTAAAACCTATAATTCACCCCTCCACTTT CASRGVKTYNSPLHF
TRBJ2-3 once TRBD1 TRBV5-1 TGCGCCAGCAGCTTGGAGGGGGCGGGAGATACGCAGTATTTT CASSLEGAGDTQYF
TRBJ2-7 NA TRBD1 TRBV19 TGTGCCAGTAGGGACTTACAGGGGACGACCTCGCACGAGCAGTACTTC CASRDLQGTTSHEQYF
TRBJ2-7 NA TRBD1 TRBV25-1 TGTGCCAGCAGTGAAAGGACAGGGGGGTATCGGGAGCAGTACTTC CASSERTGGYREQYF
TRBJ2-1 NA NA TRBV13 TGTGCCAGCAGCTCTCGACTCTCCTACAATGAGCAGTTCTTC CASSSRLSYNEQFF
TRBJ1-1 NA NA TRBV10-3 TGTGCCATCAGTGAATTGGGTGGGGGGGCCACTGAAGCTTTCTTT CAISELGGGATEAFF
TRBJ1-6 NA NA TRBV4-2 TGTGCCAGCAGCCAAGAGGCAGTAAATTCACCCCTCCACTTT CASSQEAVNSPLHF
TRBJ2-3 NA NA TRBV5-4 TGTGCCAGCAGCTTGGTTGGGGCTCACACAGATACGCAGTATTTT CASSLVGAHTDTQYF
TRBJ2-5 NA TRBD2 TRBV9 TGTGCCAGCAGCGCGCATGGGACTAGCGGGGGGGCTTCGTCCGAGACCCAGTACTTC CASSAHGTSGGASSETQYF
TRBJ1-2 NA TRBD1 TRBV6-4 TGTGCCAGCTCCCCGGCCAAGGGGGCGAGAACCGTCGATCTTAACTATGGCTACACCTTC CASSPAKGARTVDLNYGYTF
TRBJ1-2 NA TRBD1 TRBV12-3/TRBV12-4 TGTGCCAGCAGTGAGACAGGGAAACATGGCTACACCTTC CASSETGKHGYTF
TRBJ1-6 NA NA TRBV19 TGTGCCAGTAGTATAGCCGCGACAGACATCTATTCACCCCTCCACTTT CASSIAATDIYSPLHF
TRBJ2-2 NA TRBD1 TRBV27 TGTGCCAGCAGGGCCGGGACAGGGGGCATCGGGGAGCTGTTTTTT CASRAGTGGIGELFF
TRBJ1-1 NA NA TRBV5-6 TGTGCCAGCAGCTCAGGGGTGAGAGGGTTGAACACTGAAGCTTTCTTT CASSSGVRGLNTEAFF
TRBJ2-7 NA TRBD2 TRBV27 TGTGCCAGCGGCCTACTAGCGGGGGGCACCGAGCAGTACTTC CASGLLAGGTEQYF
TRBJ2-7 NA NA TRBV6-1 TGTGCCAGCAGTGAAAGAGAAACCTACGAGCAGTACTTC CASSERETYEQYF
TRBJ2-3 NA TRBD2 TRBV7-6 TGTGCCAGCAGCTTAGGAGCGGGGGCCGCCTCAGATACGCAGTATTTT CASSLGAGAASDTQYF
TRBJ2-3 NA TRBD2 TRBV3-1/TRBV3-2 TGTGCCAGCAGCCAGACTAGCGGGGGCCGTCGCACAGATACGCAGTATTTT CASSQTSGGRRTDTQYF
TRBJ1-4 few TRBD1 TRBV29-1 TGCAGCGTGTCCGGGGACAGTGAAAAACTGTTTTTT CSVSGDSEKLFF
TRBJ1-2 NA TRBD1 TRBV6-6 TGTGCCAGCAGCGGACAGGGCGGGAGAAACTATGGCTACACCTTC CASSGQGGRNYGYTF
TRBJ2-5 NA NA TRBV7-2 TGTGCCAGCAGCTTAGTCCAGGGGTTCGGAGAGACCCAGTACTTC CASSLVQGFGETQYF
TRBJ2-1 NA NA TRBV7-3 TGTGCCAGCAGCCCAAGGGGCCAGCTTTACAATGAGCAGTTCTTC CASSPRGQLYNEQFF
TRBJ2-3 few TRBD1 TRBV7-3 TGTGCCAGCAGCTCTTCCGGGACAGGCACAGATACGCAGTATTTT CASSSSGTGTDTQYF
TRBJ1-2 NA TRBD1 TRBV5-6 TGTGCCAGCAGCTTGGCCGGGACAGGGGAGGGCTACACCTTC CASSLAGTGEGYTF
TRBJ2-1 NA TRBD2 TRBV20-1 TGCAGTGCTAGTGCTATAGCGGGGGGGACCTACAATGAGCAGTTCTTC CSASAIAGGTYNEQFF
TRBJ2-5 few TRBD1 TRBV7-2 TGTGCCAGCACTGGGACAGCGCAAGAGACCCAGTACTTC CASTGTAQETQYF
TRBJ2-7 NA TRBD2 TRBV18 TGTGCCAGCTCACCCCAAAAGCGGGGGGGCGATGAGCAGTACTTC CASSPQKRGGDEQYF
TRBJ1-2 NA TRBD1 TRBV6-5 TGTGCCAGCAGTAACTCGAAGACAGGGTACCGTGGCTACACCTTC CASSNSKTGYRGYTF
TRBJ2-7 NA TRBD1 TRBV5-4 TGTGCCAGCAGCTCCGTGCGGACAGGACCGGCCGAGCAGTACTTC CASSSVRTGPAEQYF
TRBJ2-5 NA NA TRBV6-1 TGTGCCAGCAGTTATCGGGATCAAGAGACCCAGTACTTC CASSYRDQETQYF
TRBJ1-4 NA NA TRBV19 TGTGCCAGTAACCTCGGAGCAGTTGGTGAAAAACTGTTTTTT CASNLGAVGEKLFF